Following are 25 T cell receptor beta chains from one sample sequenced in a study of blood T cell repertoires in COVID-19. Sequencing was performed with immunoSEQ multiplex PCR; in TCRdb, only in-frame clones are kept and a portion is missing. The data contain around 98,000 clones, about 88% of them singletons. Sequenced material: peripheral blood. Source of these receptors: a woman aged 55-70 years with acute or convalescent COVID-19.

In this sample, this clone turned up once. The chain recombines TRBV5-1 with TRBJ1-2, with D tentatively TRBD1 (6 bases). Trimming removed 4 bases at V and 0 bases at J, with 10 bases between. The CDR3 extends over 14 amino acids. The germline CDR1 and CDR2 sequences are SGHRS and YFSETQ. In DNA form, the CDR3 reads TGCGCCAGCAGCGCTAGGACAGCTAACTATGGCTACACCTTC. Its translation is CASSARTANYGYTF.

This chain connects TRBV5-1 to TRBJ1-3; TRBD1 aligns across 9 bases. This CDR3 region has 15 residues. V lost 4 bases to trimming and J lost 4 bases; unmatched junction nucleotides: 6. The germline CDR1 and CDR2 sequences are SGHRS and YFSETQ. CDR3 region: CASSPGQGIGNTIYF. The DNA for the CDR3 is TGCGCCAGCAGCCCGGGACAGGGAATCGGAAACACCATATATTTT.

The gene calls are TRBV18 and TRBJ2-7, with D perhaps matching TRBD1 (5 bases). This CDR3 spans 14 amino acids. V lost 6 bases and J 4 bases, leaving 16 bases between the germline ends. Per germline, CDR1 KGHSH and CDR2 LQKENI. CDR3: CASSTGREKYEQYF. The CDR3 DNA is TGTGCCAGCTCCACCGGCAGGGAAAAGTACGAGCAGTACTTC.

The V call is TRBV5-1, the J call TRBJ1-1; TRBD1 agrees at 11 bases. The V segment lost 5 bases and the J segment 5 bases; nucleotides outside the gene matches: 11. CDR1 and CDR2 from the germline V gene are SGHRS and YFSETQ. The CDR3 runs to 16 residues. This CDR3 reads CASSRGQGAGGTEAFF. CDR3 nucleotide sequence: TGCGCCAGCAGTCGAGGACAGGGGGCTGGGGGAACTGAAGCTTTCTTT.

The genes are TRBV4-1 and TRBJ1-1; 8 nucleotides agree with TRBD1. There are 14 residues in the CDR3. V gave up 4 bases and J gave up 6 bases; unmatched junction bases: 7. Germline loops: CDR1 MGHRA, CDR2 YSYEKL. Here the CDR3 reads CASSRSGGEAEAFF. DNA for the CDR3: TGCGCCAGCAGCCGATCAGGGGGCGAGGCTGAAGCTTTCTTT.

The gene calls are TRBV18 and TRBJ1-2, with 7 nucleotides matching TRBD1. This CDR3 is built from 14 residues. J gave up 8 bases and V 2 bases, and 8 bases lay outside the gene matches. Germline V gives CDR1 KGHSH, CDR2 LQKENI. CDR3 DNA sequence: TGTGCCAGCTCACCAGCTGAGGGGGCTTGGGGCTACACCTTC. It specifies CASSPAEGAWGYTF.

The chain couples TRBV2 to TRBJ2-5; D call uncertain. Germline values: CDR1 SNHLY, CDR2 FYNNEI. With 6 bases removed from V and 2 bases from J, the gap between germline ends came to 4 bases. The CDR3 has 11 residues. CDR3 nucleotide sequence: TGTGCCAGCAGCTATCAAGAGACCCAGTACTTC. Its protein is CASSYQETQYF. The whole variable domain, remainder taken from reference TRBV2 and TRBJ2-5, is EPEVTQTPSHQVTQMGQEVILRCVPISNHLYFYWYRQILGQKVEFLVSFYNNEISEKSEIFDDQFSVERPDGSNFTLKIRSTKLEDSAMYFCASSYQETQYFGPGTRLLVL.

The gene calls are TRBV4-2 and TRBJ2-7, with 12 nucleotides matching TRBD2. The length of the CDR3 is 16 residues. Germline V gene lookup returns CDR1 LGHNA and CDR2 YNFKEQ. After removal of 3 bases from V and 0 bases from J, the junction contained 3 bases not matched to a gene. The CDR3 loop is CASSHGLAGNSYEQYF. The CDR3 DNA sequence: TGTGCCAGCAGCCACGGACTAGCGGGGAACTCCTACGAGCAGTACTTC.

The chain recombines TRBV2 with TRBJ2-1; D is uncertain. The germline V gene has CDR1 SNHLY and CDR2 FYNNEI. CDR3 length: 15 amino acids. The V end was cut by 4 bases, the J end by 4 bases, with 14 bases between. The CDR3 DNA reads TGTGCCAGCAGTGTACAGAATACCTTATACAATGAGCAGTTCTTC. It specifies CASSVQNTLYNEQFF.

J is TRBJ1-2 and V is TRBV5-4; 12 bases fit TRBD1. This CDR3 is 16 amino acids long. The germline V gene encodes CDR1 SGHNT and CDR2 YYREEE (reference sequence). Germline trimming cut 4 bases from V and 4 bases from J; bases unmatched to any gene: 8. DNA of the CDR3: TGTGCCAGCAGCCCCCGGGACAGGGGGCGCACCTATGGCTACACCTTC. Amino acid sequence: CASSPRDRGRTYGYTF.

The genes are TRBV9 and TRBJ2-1; TRBD1 might be the D (5 bases). CDR3 length equals 15 residues. The ends were cut back, 4 bases at V and 2 bases at J, with 13 bases in the middle. Germline V gives CDR1 SGDLS, CDR2 YYNGEE. The CDR3 DNA reads TGTGCCAGCAGCATCCAGGGTAGCCCCTACAATGAGCAGTTCTTC. Residues: CASSIQGSPYNEQFF.

The rearrangement links TRBV7-2 to TRBJ2-5; 12 nucleotides line up with TRBD1. CDR3 length equals 15 residues. V was clipped by 5 bases and J by 4 bases; unmatched bases: 5. CDR1 is SGHTA, CDR2 FQGNSA, per germline. The CDR3 sequence: CASSEPGQGAETQYF. DNA for the CDR3: TGTGCCAGCAGCGAACCGGGACAGGGGGCAGAGACCCAGTACTTC.

V and J are TRBV7-9 and TRBJ1-2, with 7 bases identical to TRBD1. The junction had 7 bases not matched to a gene; V was cut back by 5 bases and J by 4 bases. The CDR3 totals 14 residues. Germline loops: CDR1 SEHNR, CDR2 FQNEAQ (reference sequence). The CDR3 sequence: CASSPSGGSYGYTF. CDR3 in DNA: TGTGCCAGCAGCCCCTCAGGGGGGAGCTATGGCTACACCTTC.

V usage is TRBV14 and J usage is TRBJ2-2; a possible D gene is TRBD2 (5 bases). V lost 1 base, J lost 6 bases, and 12 bases lay in between. The CDR3 extends over 15 amino acids. Per the germline V gene, CDR1 is SGHDN and CDR2 is FVKESK. As DNA, the CDR3 is TGTGCCAGCAGCCAAGGCGTACTAGAAGCCGGGGAGCTGTTTTTT. It specifies CASSQGVLEAGELFF. Variable domain in full (rest from reference TRBV14 and TRBJ2-2): EAGVTQFPSHSVIEKGQTVTLRCDPISGHDNLYWYRRVMGKEIKFLLHFVKESKQDESGMPNNRFLAERTGGTYSTLKVQPAELEDSGVYFCASSQGVLEAGELFFGEGSRLTVL.

This chain connects TRBV30 to TRBJ1-6, with 8 bases identical to TRBD1. CDR3 length equals 15 residues. Per the germline V gene, CDR1 is GTSNPN and CDR2 is SVGIG (reference sequence). V dropped 0 bases and J dropped 8; count of bases not matched to a gene: 6. The CDR3 DNA follows: TGTGCCTGGAGTGTACCCGACAGGGGTGATTCACCCCTCCACTTT. It translates to CAWSVPDRGDSPLHF.

V is TRBV28 and J is TRBJ1-2, with 10 bases that match TRBD1. This CDR3 is built from 15 residues. The trim removed 3 bases at V and 8 bases at J, leaving 9 bases unmatched. Per the germline V gene, CDR1 is MDHEN and CDR2 is SYDVKM. In DNA form, the CDR3 reads TGTGCCAGCAGTTTCCGCTCCGGGACAGGGGACGGCTACACCTTC. It is translated as CASSFRSGTGDGYTF.

This chain connects TRBV29-1 to TRBJ2-7, with TRBD2 matching 7 bases. The germline gives CDR1 SQVTM, CDR2 ANQGSEA. Trimming at V came to 5 bases and at J to 1 base, leaving 2 bases not matched to a gene. There are 12 residues in the CDR3. CDR3 sequence: CSVREGSYEQYF. The CDR3 region has the DNA TGCAGCGTTAGGGAGGGGTCCTACGAGCAGTACTTC.

The V and J genes are TRBV7-2 and TRBJ2-7; a possible D gene is TRBD2 (6 bases). Trimming removed 4 bases at V and 7 bases at J, with 17 bases between. Germline V gives CDR1 SGHTA, CDR2 FQGNSA. This CDR3 region has 14 residues. In DNA, the CDR3 is TGTGCCAGCAGCTCACAGATACTAGCTGATGAGCAGTACTTC. It yields the protein CASSSQILADEQYF. Complete variable domain (other parts from reference TRBV7-2 and TRBJ2-7): GAGVSQSPSNKVTEKGKDVELRCDPISGHTALYWYRQSLGQGLEFLIYFQGNSAPDKSGLPSDRFSAERTGGSVSTLTIQRTQQEDSAVYLCASSSQILADEQYFGPGTRLTVT.

The chain employs TRBV7-9 and TRBJ1-2, with 9 bases aligning to TRBD1. Germline V CDR1 and CDR2: SEHNR, FQNEAQ (reference sequence). This CDR3 contains 14 residues. V lost 5 bases, J lost 8 bases, and 9 bases stayed unmatched. CDR3 amino acids: CASSQGTGTSGYTF. CDR3 DNA: TGTGCCAGCAGCCAAGGGACAGGGACGAGCGGCTACACCTTC.

V gene TRBV19 combines with J gene TRBJ1-4, with a weak D call TRBD1 (5 bases). The V gene lost 5 bases and the J gene lost 13 bases, with 14 bases spanning the gap. Germline values: CDR1 LNHDA, CDR2 SQIVND (reference sequence). The CDR3 totals 12 residues. The CDR3 sequence: CASSGGTARLFF. The CDR3, as DNA: TGTGCCAGTAGTGGAGGGACGGCCCGACTGTTTTTT.

J is TRBJ2-3 and V is TRBV5-4; D ambiguous. This CDR3 has 15 amino acids. CDR1 is SGHNT and CDR2 is YYREEE in the germline V gene (reference sequence). V dropped 0 bases and J dropped 2 bases, with 10 bases sitting between them. The CDR3 region has the DNA TGTGCCAGCAGCTTGGGGGCCACCACCACAGATACGCAGTATTTT. It yields the protein CASSLGATTTDTQYF. Full variable domain (rest looked up from reference TRBV5-4 and TRBJ2-3): ETGVTQSPTHLIKTRGQQVTLRCSSQSGHNTVSWYQQALGQGPQFIFQYYREEENGRGNFPPRFSGLQFPNYSSELNVNALELDDSALYLCASSLGATTTDTQYFGPGTRLTVL.

V and J are TRBV7-3 and TRBJ2-5; D perhaps matches TRBD2 (7 bases). Germline loops: CDR1 SGHTA, CDR2 FQGTGA. The V end lost 4 bases, the J end lost 2 bases, and 14 bases lay between the germline ends. The CDR3 runs 15 residues. For the CDR3, the DNA is TGTGCCAGCAGCTATAGGGGGGGTCCTCAAGAGACCCAGTACTTC. Translated: CASSYRGGPQETQYF.

The rearrangement uses TRBV25-1 and TRBJ1-4, with TRBD1 identical over 8 bases. This CDR3 comprises 18 residues. With V trimmed by 3 bases and J by 10 bases, 19 bases remained unmatched. Germline CDR1 MGHDK, CDR2 SYGVNS. The CDR3 here is CASSDSGRVGTGFRKLFF. The CDR3 DNA follows: TGTGCCAGCAGTGACTCAGGGCGGGTCGGGACAGGATTTCGAAAACTGTTTTTT.

V and J are TRBV30 and TRBJ1-5; D remains ambiguous. Looked up from germline, CDR1 is GTSNPN and CDR2 is SVGIG (reference sequence). Between the trimmed V and J ends, which lost 3 bases and 1 base, there was a span of 16 bases. The CDR3 covers 16 residues. The CDR3 bases are TGTGCCTGGAGCCTCTCAGGTGGAGGGAGCAATCAGCCCCAGCATTTT. It specifies CAWSLSGGGSNQPQHF.

This chain links TRBV30 with TRBJ1-1; weak D call: TRBD1 (6 bases). V lost 4 bases and J 2 bases, leaving 23 bases between the germline ends. Looked up from germline, CDR1 is GTSNPN and CDR2 is SVGIG (reference sequence). The CDR3 contains 17 residues. CDR3: CAWKGATGGKGNTEAFF. Written as DNA, the CDR3 is TGTGCCTGGAAAGGGGCCACGGGGGGCAAGGGAAACACTGAAGCTTTCTTT.